A selection of T cell receptor beta chains follows, all from one sample in a study of OX40 agonist ivuxolimab in advanced cancers. Sequencing used immunoSEQ multiplex PCR; TCRdb keeps in-frame clones, though not all of them. The sample contains fewer than 20,000 clones, 80% to 95% of which appear only once. Material: CD4+ or CD8+ T cells sorted from blood, obtained in a trial of the OX40 agonist ivuxolimab. These TCRs come from an adult with an advanced solid tumor such as melanoma, head and neck, liver or kidney cancer. Each CDR3 is given with its conserved first and last residue. D genes are given only for firm matches. Size values are once, few and many counts, or a class for expanded clones, and some rows have none.

J gene	V gene	D gene	clone size	CDR3 protein	CDR3 DNA
TRBJ1-3	TRBV28	-	-	CASSFGHSGNTIYF	TGTGCCAGCAGTTTCGGACACTCTGGAAACACCATATATTTT
TRBJ2-5	TRBV7-6	-	once	CASSLGRETQYF	TGTGCCAGCAGCTTAGGTCGAGAGACCCAGTACTTC
TRBJ1-1	TRBV6-6	-	-	CASSYGQMNTEAFF	TGTGCCAGCAGCTATGGACAGATGAACACTGAAGCTTTCTTT
TRBJ2-3	TRBV6-1	-	-	CASSEEGIRTDTQYF	TGTGCCAGCAGTGAAGAGGGGATTCGCACAGATACGCAGTATTTT
TRBJ2-3	TRBV9	TRBD2	-	CASSVGTLAGITDTQYF	TGTGCCAGCAGCGTAGGAACACTAGCGGGGATCACAGATACGCAGTATTTT
TRBJ2-1	TRBV29-1	TRBD2	-	CSVGTSGSENEQFF	TGCAGCGTCGGGACTAGCGGGAGTGAGAATGAGCAGTTCTTC
TRBJ1-2	TRBV7-2	-	-	CASSPTPPGSYGYTF	TGTGCCAGCAGCCCCACCCCACCGGGTTCATATGGCTACACCTTC
TRBJ2-2	TRBV11-2	TRBD2	-	CASSPGLAGAGELFF	TGTGCCAGCAGCCCTGGACTAGCGGGAGCCGGGGAGCTGTTTTTT
TRBJ2-1	TRBV27	TRBD1	-	CASSPLHDRGSYNEQFF	TGTGCCAGCAGTCCCCTCCATGACAGGGGTTCCTACAATGAGCAGTTCTTC
TRBJ2-3	TRBV29-1	-	-	CSVVSDTQYF	TGCAGCGTAGTGAGCGATACGCAGTATTTT
TRBJ2-1	TRBV27	TRBD2	-	CASSLSLAGWNEQFF	TGTGCCAGCAGTTTATCGTTAGCGGGATGGAATGAGCAGTTCTTC
TRBJ2-2	TRBV27	TRBD1	-	CASRRDRDNTGELFF	TGTGCCAGCAGGAGAGACAGGGACAACACCGGGGAGCTGTTTTTT
TRBJ2-1	TRBV4-3	TRBD2	-	CASSPSGGTVLNNEQFF	TGCGCCAGCAGCCCGAGCGGGGGCACCGTTCTGAACAATGAGCAGTTCTTC
TRBJ2-3	TRBV5-1	-	-	CASSRRFFEFGADTQYF	TGCGCCAGCAGCCGGCGATTTTTCGAGTTCGGGGCGGATACGCAGTATTTT
TRBJ2-3	TRBV19	TRBD2	-	CASSTSGRSTDTQYF	TGTGCCAGTAGTACTAGCGGGAGGTCAACAGATACGCAGTATTTT
TRBJ2-1	TRBV14	TRBD2	-	CASSQALAGGGGEQFF	TGTGCCAGCAGCCAAGCGCTAGCGGGGGGAGGGGGTGAGCAGTTCTTC
TRBJ1-4	TRBV7-8	TRBD1	-	CASSPGQADEKLFF	TGTGCCAGCAGCCCTGGACAGGCAGATGAAAAACTGTTTTTT
TRBJ1-5	TRBV27	-	-	CASSLWGVDSNQPQHF	TGTGCCAGCAGTTTATGGGGAGTGGATAGCAATCAGCCCCAGCATTTT
TRBJ2-3	TRBV10-3	TRBD2	-	CAISEREEQYF	TGTGCCATCAGCGAGCGGGAAGAGCAGTATTTT
TRBJ2-7	TRBV9	TRBD1	-	CASSVGDRPYEQYF	TGTGCCAGCAGCGTCGGGGACAGGCCCTACGAGCAGTACTTC
TRBJ2-7	TRBV27	-	once	CASQPRFGSYEQYF	TGTGCCAGCCAGCCAAGGTTCGGATCCTACGAGCAGTACTTC
TRBJ2-1	TRBV25-1	-	-	CASSELVGTTYNEQFF	TGTGCCAGCAGTGAACTGGTAGGGACCACCTACAATGAGCAGTTCTTC
TRBJ1-1	TRBV25-1	-	-	CASSESSFVGEAFF	TGTGCCAGCAGTGAATCTTCCTTTGTCGGTGAAGCTTTCTTT
TRBJ2-2	TRBV5-1	TRBD2	-	CASSLLREALHTGELFF	TGCGCCAGCAGCTTGTTGCGGGAGGCCCTCCACACCGGGGAGCTGTTTTTT
TRBJ2-3	TRBV30	-	once	CAWSDDFSTDTQYF	TGTGCCTGGAGTGACGACTTTAGCACAGATACGCAGTATTTT
TRBJ2-1	TRBV7-8	TRBD1	once	CASSRDRDPTYNEQFF	TGTGCCAGCAGCCGCGACAGGGACCCTACCTACAATGAGCAGTTCTTC
TRBJ2-7	TRBV13	TRBD1	-	CASSRGQGDYEQYF	TGTGCCAGCAGCCGGGGACAGGGCGACTACGAGCAGTACTTC
TRBJ1-2	TRBV10-3	-	-	CAISEDSPNGYTF	TGTGCCATCAGCGAGGACAGTCCAAATGGCTACACCTTC
TRBJ2-2	TRBV14	TRBD2	-	CASSLLAGVPGELFF	TGTGCCAGCAGCCTACTAGCGGGAGTGCCCGGGGAGCTGTTTTTT
TRBJ2-7	TRBV27	TRBD1	-	CASSLGTGAAYEQYF	TGTGCCAGCAGCCTAGGGACAGGGGCTGCCTACGAGCAGTACTTC
TRBJ1-2	TRBV6-6	-	-	CASSYSRSGDGYTF	TGTGCCAGCAGTTACTCGAGGTCTGGGGATGGCTACACCTTC
TRBJ2-7	TRBV6-1	TRBD1	-	CASRMDRGNYEQYF	TGTGCCAGCAGAATGGACAGGGGGAACTACGAGCAGTACTTC
TRBJ2-1	TRBV15	TRBD1	-	CATSGRDRGVYEQFF	TGTGCCACCAGCGGCCGGGACAGGGGGGTGTATGAGCAGTTCTTC
TRBJ2-1	TRBV27	-	-	CASSQGTGYNEQFF	TGTGCCAGCAGTCAAGGGACGGGTTACAATGAGCAGTTCTTC
TRBJ2-7	TRBV7-9	-	-	CASSLAWISGTGEQYF	TGTGCCAGCAGCTTGGCCTGGATTAGCGGGACAGGCGAGCAGTACTTC